A single sample gave rise to the 17 T cell receptor beta chains below, sequenced in a study of follicular helper T cells after annual influenza vaccination. The time point was: 2014-2015 season, pre-vaccination. TCRdb's copy holds only in-frame clones and misses some; the assay was immunoSEQ multiplex PCR. The data contain some 9,000 clones, about 80% of them singletons. The sample in question was CXCR5+ CD38- circulating T follicular helper cells from blood, obtained on the day of influenza vaccination. The subset: circulating Tfh, non-naive CD4+CXCR5+PD-1+ (ICOS+CD38+ or ICOS-CD38-). The receptors were sampled from an adult who received the influenza vaccine.

The chain couples TRBV5-1 to TRBJ1-1, with D maybe TRBD1 (5 bases). Per the germline V gene, CDR1 is SGHRS and CDR2 is YFSETQ. There are 14 residues in the CDR3. The germline V and J ends were trimmed by 4 bases and 6 bases, with 16 bases remaining between them. CDR3 nucleotide sequence: TGCGCCAGCAGCCAGGGACTCTCGGTCGCTGAAGCTTTCTTT. It translates to CASSQGLSVAEAFF.

As DNA, the CDR3 is TGTGCCAGCAGCGGCGCGGGGGGGAACACCGGGGAGCTGTTTTTT. Translated, it gives CASSGAGGNTGELFF. The chain joins TRBV4-2 to TRBJ2-2, with TRBD2 identical over 8 bases. V shed 5 bases, J shed 1 base, and the junction held 3 bases outside the gene matches. CDR3 length: 15 residues. Germline CDR1 is LGHNA and CDR2 is YNFKEQ.

This chain's CDR3 is CSVDSQFRIEQFF. The CDR3 DNA reads TGCAGCGTTGACAGCCAGTTTAGGATTGAGCAGTTCTTC. This chain uses TRBV29-1 with TRBJ2-1, with D uncertain. The CDR3 has 13 amino acids. V lost 3 bases, J lost 9 bases, and 15 bases lay in between. Germline assignment: CDR1 SQVTM and CDR2 ANQGSEA.

V gene TRBV6-1 combines with J gene TRBJ2-7, with D tentatively TRBD1 (5 bases). Trimming cost V 9 bases and J 0 bases, with 15 bases left between them. The germline V gene has CDR1 MNHNS and CDR2 SASEGT. The CDR3 has 14 amino acids. The CDR3: CASTPQALSYEQYF. CDR3 sequence (DNA): TGTGCCAGTACCCCACAGGCCCTCTCCTACGAGCAGTACTTC.

This clone was detected only a few times. This chain connects TRBV15 to TRBJ2-7; D is unresolved. The CDR3 is 12 amino acids. The germline V gene encodes CDR1 LNHNV and CDR2 YYDKDF (reference sequence). V was trimmed by 3 bases and J by 3 bases, leaving 6 bases between them. This chain's CDR3 is CATSSGFYEQYF. CDR3 coding DNA: TGTGCCACCAGCAGCGGATTCTACGAGCAGTACTTC.

CDR3 in DNA: TGTGCCAGCAGCTCGCTAGCGGAGAATGAGCAGTTCTTC. This encodes CASSSLAENEQFF. The V gene is TRBV11-3, the J gene TRBJ2-1; 7 bases map to TRBD2. The CDR3 spans 13 residues. The ends lost 4 bases at V and 7 bases at J; junction bases unmatched: 4. Germline V gene lookup returns CDR1 SGHNT and CDR2 YENEEA. The full variable domain, in which reference TRBV11-3 and TRBJ2-1 provide the parts outside the CDR3, is EAGVVQSPRYKIIEKKQPVAFWCNPISGHNTLYWYLQNLGQGPELLIRYENEEAVDDSQLPKDRFSAERLKGVDSTLKIQPAELGDSAVYLCASSSLAENEQFFGPGTRLTVL.

The chain's CDR3 is CASSRTSDTDTQYF. The CDR3 DNA follows: TGTGCCAGCAGCCGGACTAGCGACACAGATACGCAGTATTTT. The chain recombines TRBV4-2 with TRBJ2-3, with TRBD2 matching over 9 bases. V lost 4 bases and J lost 2; bases outside the gene matches: 1. The CDR3 spans 14 residues. The V gene's germline CDR1 is LGHNA and CDR2 YNFKEQ.

The rearrangement uses TRBV4-3 and TRBJ1-2; D remains unclear. The germline CDR1 and CDR2 sequences are LGHNA and YSLEER. V dropped 0 bases and J dropped 5 bases, with 16 bases sitting between them. The CDR3 spans 16 residues. DNA for the CDR3: TGCGCCAGCAGCCAAGATACCGACGCCGCGCGGTATGGCTACACCTTC. Amino acids: CASSQDTDAARYGYTF.

This clone was counted only a few times. This chain connects TRBV6-4 to TRBJ2-7; D is unresolved. Germline assignment: CDR1 MRHNA and CDR2 SNTAGT. V lost 7 bases and J lost 5, with 15 bases in between. This CDR3 is built from 13 residues. This CDR3 reads CASTLTFTHEQYF. The CDR3 nucleotides read TGTGCCAGCACCTTGACGTTCACCCACGAGCAGTACTTC.

The CDR3 sequence is CASSIKWGGPRSYEQYF. CDR3 DNA: TGTGCCAGCAGCATCAAATGGGGGGGGCCACGATCCTACGAGCAGTACTTC. The genes are TRBV11-2 and TRBJ2-7; maybe TRBD2 (7 bases). V shed 5 bases and J shed 1 base, with 21 bases lying between them. The CDR3 totals 17 residues. Germline CDR1 reads SGHAT; CDR2 reads FQNNGV.

This rearrangement joins TRBV2 to TRBJ1-4; maybe TRBD1 (5 bases). This CDR3 is built from 15 residues. V was pared by 0 bases and J by 8 bases, with 13 bases between. Germline V lookup: CDR1 SNHLY, CDR2 FYNNEI. CDR3 protein: CASSEAGQGPEKLFF. CDR3 sequence (DNA): TGTGCCAGCAGTGAAGCTGGTCAGGGACCAGAAAAACTGTTTTTT.

Points on this clone: One end of the junction does not line up with germline, which may come from a read error. This chain links TRBV10-2 with TRBJ2-6, with a possible D match to TRBD1 (6 bases). The V gene's germline CDR1 is WSHSY and CDR2 SAAADI. The CDR3 loop spans 17 amino acids. This CDR3 reads CTSSESGQGIRANVLTF. CDR3 nucleotide sequence: TGCACCAGCAGTGAGTCGGGGCAGGGGATAAGGGCCAACGTCCTGACTTTC.

This CDR3 reads CASSPPRQGLQETQYF. DNA of the CDR3: TGTGCCAGCAGTCCCCCTCGACAGGGTTTACAAGAGACCCAGTACTTC. This chain uses TRBV6-6 with TRBJ2-5; 7 positions match TRBD1. Per the germline V gene, CDR1 is MNHNY and CDR2 is SVGAGI (reference sequence). V gave up 5 bases and J gave up 2 bases; unmatched junction bases: 11. This CDR3 contains 16 residues.

This chain joins TRBV10-3 and TRBJ1-2; D gene ambiguous. Germline V gene data show CDR1 as ENHRY and CDR2 as SYGVKD. The CDR3 covers 15 residues. V was shortened by 2 bases and J by 0 bases, with 10 bases between the two germline ends. CDR3 amino acids: CAISEGREANYGYTF. DNA for the CDR3: TGTGCCATCAGTGAGGGGAGGGAAGCTAACTATGGCTACACCTTC.

The rearrangement links TRBV7-6 to TRBJ2-7; 7 bases are a match to TRBD1. CDR3 length equals 15 residues. V shed 5 bases and J 4 bases; nucleotides not matched to a gene: 11. Germline V gene sequence: CDR1 SGHVS, CDR2 FNYEAQ. The CDR3 loop reads CASSPQGEGVYEQYF. The CDR3, as DNA: TGTGCCAGCAGCCCCCAGGGGGAAGGGGTATACGAGCAGTACTTC.

The genes are TRBV15 and TRBJ1-4; D is undetermined. There are 14 residues in the CDR3. V lost 5 bases to trimming and J lost 8 bases, with 15 bases between them. Germline assignment: CDR1 LNHNV and CDR2 YYDKDF (reference sequence). CDR3 sequence: CATSLASAEEKLFF. CDR3 nucleotide sequence: TGTGCCACCAGCCTTGCGTCGGCTGAAGAAAAACTGTTTTTT.

The gene calls are TRBV7-9 and TRBJ2-5, with TRBD2 identical over 9 bases. The CDR3 spans 15 residues. With 4 bases clipped from V and 0 bases from J, the junction kept 3 bases outside the gene matches. Looked up from germline, CDR1 is SEHNR and CDR2 is FQNEAQ (reference sequence). Here the CDR3 reads CASSSQRGDQETQYF. In nucleotides, the CDR3 is TGTGCCAGCAGCTCCCAGCGGGGGGACCAAGAGACCCAGTACTTC. The whole variable domain, remainder taken from reference TRBV7-9 and TRBJ2-5, is DTGVSQNPRHKITKRGQNVTFRCDPISEHNRLYWYRQTLGQGPEFLTYFQNEAQLEKSRLLSDRFSAERPKGSFSTLEIQRTEQGDSAMYLCASSSQRGDQETQYFGPGTRLLVL.